The 7 T cell receptor beta chains below all came from one sample that was sequenced in a study of shared clonotypes between healthy human individuals. Profiling relied on immunoSEQ multiplex PCR, and the TCRdb table lists in-frame clones only, not all of them. The table shows around 2.3 million clones, with nearly 97% occurring only once. The sample was naive CD4+ T cells sorted from blood. Indicated subset: CD45RA+ positively selected. The origin of the receptors is a young man in good health.

This rearrangement joins TRBV28 to TRBJ1-1; TRBD1 is a possible D gene (5 bases). Between the trimmed V and J ends, which lost 6 bases and 0 bases, there was a span of 14 bases. The CDR3 totals 15 residues. CDR1 and CDR2 from the germline V gene are MDHEN and SYDVKM. CDR3 amino acids: CASRAGTNMNTEAFF. The CDR3 nucleotides are TGTGCCAGCAGGGCCGGGACGAATATGAACACTGAAGCTTTCTTT.

The chain recombines TRBV27 with TRBJ2-2; no firm D call. Germline V CDR1 and CDR2: MNHEY, SMNVEV (reference sequence). Trimming removed 6 bases at V and 4 bases at J, with 9 bases between. This CDR3 is 13 amino acids long. The CDR3 here is CASRWSFTGELFF. CDR3 in DNA: TGTGCCAGCAGATGGAGCTTCACCGGGGAGCTGTTTTTT.

This chain uses TRBV25-1 with TRBJ2-1; 8 bases line up with TRBD1. The CDR3 is made up of 15 amino acids. V shed 3 bases, J shed 1 base, and the junction held 2 bases outside the gene matches. Germline assignment: CDR1 MGHDK and CDR2 SYGVNS. Here the CDR3 DNA reads TGTGCCAGCAGTGATACAGGGGGGTCCTACAATGAGCAGTTCTTC. Translating gives CASSDTGGSYNEQFF.

Comments on this clone: This specimen includes other DNA sequences encoding the same CDR3. CDR3 in amino acids: CASSEEGNTEAFF. The DNA for the CDR3 is TGTGCCAGCAGTGAGGAAGGGAACACTGAAGCTTTCTTT. The J gene is TRBJ1-1, the V gene TRBV2; no reliable D call. Germline-derived CDR1 and CDR2 are SNHLY and FYNNEI. V lost 3 bases to trimming and J lost 1 base, with 6 bases between them. The CDR3 totals 13 residues.

The V gene is TRBV7-8, the J gene TRBJ1-1; TRBD1 matches 10 bases. Trimming cost V 4 bases and J 5 bases; bases outside gene matches: 10. CDR3 length: 16 amino acids. CDR1 and CDR2 from the germline V gene are SGHVS and FQNEAQ. This CDR3 is CASSSYPGQGHTEAFF. CDR3 sequence (DNA): TGTGCCAGCAGCTCATACCCGGGACAGGGGCATACTGAAGCTTTCTTT.

This clone appeared once. This chain connects TRBV13 to TRBJ2-1, with 7 nucleotides matching TRBD1. The CDR3 totals 15 residues. The ends lost 3 bases at V and 1 base at J; junction bases unmatched: 3. From germline, CDR1 is PRHDT and CDR2 FYEKMQ (reference sequence). This chain's CDR3 is CASSFPGGSYNEQFF. CDR3 bases: TGTGCCAGCAGCTTTCCAGGGGGTTCCTACAATGAGCAGTTCTTC. The full variable domain, with the rest looked up from reference TRBV13 and TRBJ2-1, is AAGVIQSPRHLIKEKRETATLKCYPIPRHDTVYWYQQGPGQDPQFLISFYEKMQSDKGSIPDRFSAQQFSDYHSELNMSSLELGDSALYFCASSFPGGSYNEQFFGPGTRLTVL.

The chain employs TRBV6-1 and TRBJ2-4; 7 bases map to TRBD1. The junction had 9 bases not matched to a gene; V was cut back by 7 bases and J by 6 bases. The germline gives CDR1 MNHNS, CDR2 SASEGT. This CDR3 region has 14 residues. CDR3 sequence (DNA): TGTGCCAGCACCCAAGGGGGCCTACCAAACATTCAGTACTTC. Amino acid sequence: CASTQGGLPNIQYF.